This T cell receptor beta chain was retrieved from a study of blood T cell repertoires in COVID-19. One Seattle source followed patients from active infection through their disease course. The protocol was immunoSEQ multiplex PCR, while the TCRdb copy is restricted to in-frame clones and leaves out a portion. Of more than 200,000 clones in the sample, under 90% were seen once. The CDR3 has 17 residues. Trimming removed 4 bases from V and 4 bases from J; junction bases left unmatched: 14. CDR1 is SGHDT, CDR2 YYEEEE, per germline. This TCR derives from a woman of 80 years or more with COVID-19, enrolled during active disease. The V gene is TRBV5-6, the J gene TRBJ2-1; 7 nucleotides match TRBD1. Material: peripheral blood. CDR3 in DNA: TGTGCCAGCAGCCCGCCTAGGACAGGTAAACTTTACAATGAGCAGTTCTTC. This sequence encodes CASSPPRTGKLYNEQFF.